The next 16 T cell receptor beta chains were all read from a single sample in a study of cytomegalovirus exposure and HLA in healthy donors. The protocol was immunoSEQ multiplex PCR, while the TCRdb copy is restricted to in-frame clones and leaves out a portion. The data contain 100,000 to 150,000 clones, roughly 95% of them seen just once; the ten biggest clones take up less than 2%. The sample taken for sequencing was PBMCs. The origin of the receptors is a man in his late teens or twenties in good health and CMV-seronegative.

A note on this clone: The same CDR3 also results from other DNA sequences found in this sample. The rearrangement links TRBV27 to TRBJ2-7, with 9 nucleotides matching TRBD1. In germline, CDR1 is MNHEY, CDR2 SMNVEV (reference sequence). This CDR3 has 14 amino acids. The junction had 6 bases not matched to a gene; V was cut back by 6 bases and J by 3 bases. This CDR3 reads CASSLGQGGYEQYF. DNA for the CDR3: TGTGCCAGCAGCCTGGGACAGGGTGGCTACGAGCAGTACTTC.

The chain uses TRBV27 and TRBJ2-7; 11 bases fit TRBD2. V shed 6 bases, J shed 7 bases, and the junction held 8 bases outside the gene matches. The CDR3 covers 14 residues. Germline CDR1 reads MNHEY; CDR2 reads SMNVEV (reference sequence). The CDR3 here is CASRISGRAGEQYF. The CDR3 DNA follows: TGTGCCAGCAGGATTAGCGGGAGGGCGGGGGAGCAGTACTTC.

This chain joins TRBV28 and TRBJ1-5; TRBD1 aligns across 9 bases. This CDR3 is 15 amino acids long. V shed 6 bases and J 4 bases; nucleotides not matched to a gene: 7. Germline CDR1 reads MDHEN; CDR2 reads SYDVKM. The CDR3 region has the DNA TGTGCCAGCAGACTTCCGGGACAGGGAAATCAGCCCCAGCATTTT. The encoded protein is CASRLPGQGNQPQHF.

This clone occurred once. CDR3 nucleotide sequence: TGTGCCAGCAGTTTATTTTATGTTGGGACAGGGAATGAGCAGTTCTTC. It translates to CASSLFYVGTGNEQFF. The chain recombines TRBV27 with TRBJ2-1; 9 bases agree with TRBD1. This CDR3 region has 16 residues. Germline assignment: CDR1 MNHEY and CDR2 SMNVEV (reference sequence). J gave up 7 bases and V 1 base, and 8 bases lay outside the gene matches.

A single count supports this clone. The chain recombines TRBV4-1 with TRBJ1-2; D gene ambiguous. V dropped 4 bases and J dropped 8 bases, with 17 bases sitting between them. This CDR3 is built from 14 residues. CDR1 and CDR2 (germline): MGHRA, YSYEKL. The CDR3 nucleotides are TGCGCCAGCAGCCCCGTGGAGGACCTCGGGGGCTACACCTTC. Encoded protein: CASSPVEDLGGYTF.

This chain uses TRBV7-3 with TRBJ2-5, with D tentatively TRBD1 (5 bases). Trimming removed 5 bases at V and 5 bases at J, with 18 bases between. The V gene's germline CDR1 is SGHTA and CDR2 FQGTGA. The CDR3 has 15 amino acids. This CDR3 is CASSPLAGMGETQYF. CDR3 nucleotide sequence: TGTGCCAGCAGCCCCTTGGCAGGGATGGGGGAGACCCAGTACTTC.

The rearrangement joins TRBV7-9 to TRBJ2-7, with D uncertain. The V end was cut by 3 bases, the J end by 4 bases, with 7 bases between. This CDR3 spans 12 amino acids. The germline V gene encodes CDR1 SEHNR and CDR2 FQNEAQ (reference sequence). The CDR3 region is CASSLSQYEQYF. Here the CDR3 DNA reads TGTGCCAGCAGCTTGTCCCAGTACGAGCAGTACTTC.

This clone was seen more than once but under ten times. This chain joins TRBV29-1 and TRBJ1-3; D perhaps matches TRBD1 (5 bases). The length of the CDR3 is 14 residues. Trimming removed 3 bases from V and 3 bases from J, with 12 bases in between. Looked up from germline, CDR1 is SQVTM and CDR2 is ANQGSEA. Written as DNA, the CDR3 is TGCAGCGTTGAGGCGACAGACCTTGGAAACACCATATATTTT. Translating it yields CSVEATDLGNTIYF.

The rearrangement links TRBV9 to TRBJ2-3; unclear D gene. CDR1 and CDR2 (germline): SGDLS, YYNGEE. The V and J ends lost 3 bases and 0 bases respectively, with 8 bases between them. This CDR3 has 14 residues. The CDR3 DNA sequence: TGTGCCAGCAGCGAACAGCTAAGCACAGATACGCAGTATTTT. This sequence encodes CASSEQLSTDTQYF. The full variable domain, in which reference TRBV9 and TRBJ2-3 provide the parts outside the CDR3, is DSGVTQTPKHLITATGQRVTLRCSPRSGDLSVYWYQQSLDQGLQFLIQYYNGEERAKGNILERFSAQQFPDLHSELNLSSLELGDSALYFCASSEQLSTDTQYFGPGTRLTVL.

This chain connects TRBV28 to TRBJ1-5, with D tentatively TRBD1 (5 bases). V lost 7 bases to trimming and J lost 9 bases, with 22 bases between them. CDR1 is MDHEN, CDR2 SYDVKM, per germline. This CDR3 is built from 15 residues. CDR3 sequence: CASTPRGTLRLPQHF. The CDR3 DNA reads TGTGCCAGCACCCCCCGGGGGACCCTAAGGTTGCCCCAGCATTTT.

The chain employs TRBV15 and TRBJ2-3; D is perhaps TRBD2 (5 bases). Germline-derived CDR1 and CDR2 are LNHNV and YYDKDF (reference sequence). Trimming removed 0 bases from V and 0 bases from J, with 10 bases in between. The CDR3 runs to 16 residues. The CDR3 sequence: CATSRDYSGSTDTQYF. CDR3 in DNA: TGTGCCACCAGCAGAGATTACAGCGGTAGCACAGATACGCAGTATTTT.

The rearrangement links TRBV7-2 to TRBJ1-2; D is possibly TRBD1 (5 bases). Germline V lookup: CDR1 SGHTA, CDR2 FQGNSA. V was cut by 1 base and J by 8 bases, with 20 bases left in between. This CDR3 contains 16 residues. The CDR3 protein is CASSLEGSRGSGGYTF. The DNA for the CDR3 is TGTGCCAGCAGCTTAGAGGGCAGTAGGGGATCCGGGGGCTACACCTTC.

The genes are TRBV10-3 and TRBJ2-7; 8 bases are a match to TRBD1. Germline loops: CDR1 ENHRY, CDR2 SYGVKD. This CDR3 has 15 residues. Losses at the gene ends were 7 bases for V and 6 bases for J; bases not matched to a gene: 14. Written as DNA, the CDR3 is TGTGCCATCACCCCGGACAGGGTTTCCCTTGGCGAGCAGTACTTC. Residues: CAITPDRVSLGEQYF.

The chain employs TRBV12-5 and TRBJ2-7; 8 bases are a match to TRBD1. Germline V gene sequence: CDR1 LGHNT, CDR2 FRNRAP. V was pared by 7 bases and J by 5 bases, with 13 bases of the junction left unmatched. This CDR3 contains 15 residues. The CDR3 is CASAPPGGKGNEQYF. The CDR3, as DNA: TGTGCTAGTGCTCCTCCAGGGGGCAAGGGTAACGAGCAGTACTTC.

This clone was seen once. The chain recombines TRBV7-9 with TRBJ2-1; 9 bases fit TRBD2. CDR3 size: 17 residues. With V trimmed by 4 bases and J by 6 bases, 13 bases remained unmatched. Germline CDR1 is SEHNR and CDR2 is FQNEAQ (reference sequence). The CDR3 protein is CASSSILAGVFGNEQFF. CDR3 nucleotides: TGTGCCAGCAGCTCCATATTAGCGGGAGTGTTTGGCAATGAGCAGTTCTTC.

The chain carries TRBV11-2 and TRBJ1-2; 7 positions match TRBD1. The ends lost 5 bases at V and 3 bases at J; junction bases unmatched: 12. Germline CDR1 and CDR2: SGHAT and FQNNGV. There are 16 residues in the CDR3. CDR3 coding DNA: TGTGCCAGCAGCGCCCGGAGACAGGGTAGTGACTATGGCTACACCTTC. It specifies CASSARRQGSDYGYTF. The full variable domain, its missing parts supplied by reference TRBV11-2 and TRBJ1-2, is EAGVAQSPRYKIIEKRQSVAFWCNPISGHATLYWYQQILGQGPKLLIQFQNNGVVDDSQLPKDRFSAERLKGVDSTLKIQPAKLEDSAVYLCASSARRQGSDYGYTFGSGTRLTVV.